The 10 T cell receptor beta chains below come from one sample, sequenced in a study of T-cell reconstitution after alpha-beta-depleted transplantation in children. Unique molecular identifiers were incorporated during preparation of the TCRbeta library. TCRdb used MiXCR to reprocess the PCR reads, holding one entry per CDR3 protein. This table holds approximately 1,000,000 distinct CDR3 sequences, about 29% found once. Specimen: PBMCs, mostly from graft donor cells, collected 360 days after TCRalphabeta/CD19-depleted stem cell transplant. These receptors came from a boy younger than two who had a stem cell transplant for SCID, so the T cells may come from the graft donor.

The table lists this clonotype with a few counts. The rearrangement uses TRBV6-1 and TRBJ2-7; D is perhaps TRBD2 (6 bases). There are 14 residues in the CDR3. Trimming left V 8 bases short and J 4 bases short, with 18 bases between. Germline V gene sequence: CDR1 MNHNS, CDR2 SASEGT. This chain's CDR3 is CASASSGLLYEQYF. As DNA, the CDR3 is TGTGCCAGCGCCTCCTCGGGACTCCTATACGAGCAGTACTTC.

This clonotype occurred many times. This chain connects TRBV6-1 to TRBJ2-7; 10 bases are shared with TRBD1. The germline V gene encodes CDR1 MNHNS and CDR2 SASEGT. This CDR3 comprises 15 residues. The junction had 7 bases not matched to a gene; V was cut back by 6 bases and J by 2 bases. CDR3 amino acids: CASRDRGRLAYEQYF. In nucleotides, the CDR3 is TGTGCCAGCAGAGACAGGGGGCGATTAGCCTACGAGCAGTACTTC.

The V gene is TRBV12-3 or TRBV12-4, the J gene TRBJ1-1; maybe TRBD1 (5 bases). The V and J ends lost 5 bases and 0 bases respectively, with 13 bases between them. The CDR3 length is 15 residues. CDR3: CASSLHRRLNTEAFF. The CDR3 DNA follows: TGTGCCAGCAGTCTACACAGGCGACTGAACACTGAAGCTTTCTTT.

The V call is TRBV4-2, the J call TRBJ2-5; unclear D gene. The CDR3 contains 17 residues. The V end lost 0 bases, the J end lost 0 bases, and 14 bases lay between the germline ends. The germline V gene has CDR1 LGHNA and CDR2 YNFKEQ. CDR3 nucleotides: TGTGCCAGCAGCCAAGATAGGTCAGAGGTCTACCAAGAGACCCAGTACTTC. Amino acid sequence: CASSQDRSEVYQETQYF.

In its sample, this clonotype was seen many times. The chain carries TRBV7-8 and TRBJ1-1, with D unclear. CDR3 length: 13 amino acids. Trimming left V 1 base short and J 3 bases short, with 6 bases between. From germline, CDR1 is SGHVS and CDR2 FQNEAQ. The CDR3 DNA sequence: TGTGCCAGCAGCTTAGTCCCCGACACTGAAGCTTTCTTT. This encodes CASSLVPDTEAFF. The entire variable domain, with the rest obtained from reference TRBV7-8 and TRBJ1-1, is as follows: GAGVSQSPRYKVAKRGQDVALRCDPISGHVSLFWYQQALGQGPEFLTYFQNEAQLDKSGLPSDRFFAERPEGSVSTLKIQRTQQEDSAVYLCASSLVPDTEAFFGQGTRLTVV.

This clonotype was observed a handful of times. The DNA of the CDR3 is TGCGCCAGCAGCTTGGGGCTACCTCTTTACACTGAAGCTTTCTTT. Its protein product is CASSLGLPLYTEAFF. V is TRBV5-1 and J is TRBJ1-1; D is unresolved. The CDR3 is 15 residues long. CDR1 is SGHRS, CDR2 YFSETQ, per germline. Trimming cost V 0 bases and J 3 bases, with 12 bases left between them.

The chain joins TRBV7-9 to TRBJ2-2, with TRBD1 matching 7 bases. CDR1 and CDR2 (germline): SEHNR, FQNEAQ (reference sequence). V gave up 1 base and J gave up 4 bases; unmatched junction bases: 3. This CDR3 region has 15 residues. As DNA, the CDR3 is TGTGCCAGCAGCTTAGTGGGACAGAGCACCGGGGAGCTGTTTTTT. Translated, it gives CASSLVGQSTGELFF.

This chain uses TRBV5-8 with TRBJ1-6; D gene ambiguous. The CDR3 runs to 15 residues. Germline V gene lookup returns CDR1 SGHTS and CDR2 YDEGEE. Trimming left V 2 bases short and J 4 bases short, with 10 bases between. The chain's CDR3 is CASSFAMEYNSPLHF. The CDR3 DNA reads as TGTGCCAGCAGCTTTGCGATGGAGTATAATTCACCCCTCCACTTT.

CDR3 bases: TGTGCCAGCACCCTTATTATATCCGGGTATAATGAGCAGTTCTTC. Translated: CASTLIISGYNEQFF. The chain uses TRBV7-2 and TRBJ2-1; D ambiguous. V dropped 7 bases and J dropped 7 bases, with 20 bases sitting between them. This CDR3 spans 15 amino acids. The V gene's germline CDR1 is SGHTA and CDR2 FQGNSA.

The V and J genes are TRBV20-1 and TRBJ2-7; 9 positions match TRBD1. The CDR3 runs to 15 residues. In germline, CDR1 is DFQATT, CDR2 SNEGSKA (reference sequence). V shed 4 bases and J 0 bases; nucleotides not matched to a gene: 7. CDR3 loop: CSAIWDRASSYEQYF. DNA of the CDR3: TGCAGTGCTATTTGGGACAGGGCAAGCTCCTACGAGCAGTACTTC.